The sequence of this T cell receptor (beta chain) was determined in a study of a mutant IDH1 vaccine in newly diagnosed glioma. To note about this clone: Its antigen is not known.

The time point denotes: week 47, end of study. Every vaccination contained 300 ug of the mutant IDH1 20-mer peptide and was paired with topical imiquimod. The CDR3 has 14 residues. Germline V gives CDR1 SGHNT, CDR2 YYREEE (reference sequence). The V segment lost 0 bases and the J segment 3 bases; nucleotides outside the gene matches: 2. TCRdb's table, derived via immunoSEQ multiplex PCR, lists solely in-frame clones and lacks some. This table holds fewer than 35,000 clones, around 81% found once. This receptor was identified in a young man with glioma. The chain employs TRBV5-4 and TRBJ2-5, with TRBD1 matching over 7 bases. Sequencing used PBMCs, obtained from a glioma patient whose treatment included an IDH1 peptide vaccine. In DNA form, the CDR3 reads TGTGCCAGCAGCTTGGCAGGGGGAGAAGAGACCCAGTACTTC. This gives the protein CASSLAGGEETQYF.